Below are 32 T cell receptor beta chains sequenced from a single sample in a study of blood T cell repertoires in COVID-19. Repertoires were generated with immunoSEQ multiplex PCR, while TCRdb's copy carries only in-frame clones and drops some. Among roughly 72,000 clones listed, 70% to 80% were seen once. Sequenced: peripheral blood. These receptor sequences come from a woman of 80 years or more with active or convalescent COVID-19.

The rearrangement uses TRBV3-1 (or the pseudogene TRBV3-2) and TRBJ2-7; TRBD1 matches 7 bases. The ends lost 4 bases at V and 3 bases at J; junction bases unmatched: 12. The CDR3 spans 16 residues. In germline, CDR1 is LGHDT, CDR2 YNNKEL (reference sequence). CDR3 residues: CASSLFPGQRHYEQYF. The CDR3 DNA is TGTGCCAGCAGCCTTTTCCCGGGACAGCGCCACTACGAGCAGTACTTC.

The genes are TRBV7-2 and TRBJ2-5, with 9 bases that match TRBD2. V was pared by 3 bases and J by 3 bases, with 14 bases of the junction left unmatched. Germline V gives CDR1 SGHTA, CDR2 FQGNSA. This CDR3 has 18 residues. The CDR3 is CASSLWLAGSAPKETQYF. The CDR3 region has the DNA TGTGCCAGCAGCTTGTGGCTAGCGGGAAGTGCCCCTAAAGAGACCCAGTACTTC.

The chain couples TRBV27 to TRBJ1-2; 7 positions match TRBD1. The CDR3 contains 15 residues. CDR1 is MNHEY and CDR2 is SMNVEV in the germline V gene (reference sequence). V dropped 8 bases and J dropped 4; count of bases not matched to a gene: 13. The CDR3 sequence: CASRQQAGGIYGYTF. The DNA for the CDR3 is TGTGCCAGCCGACAGCAGGCAGGGGGGATCTATGGCTACACCTTC.

This clone is termed medium-sized. The chain uses TRBV9 and TRBJ1-2, with D possibly being TRBD1 (5 bases). With 0 bases removed from V and 4 bases from J, the gap between germline ends came to 13 bases. This CDR3 region has 15 residues. Germline CDR1 and CDR2: SGDLS and YYNGEE. The DNA for the CDR3 is TGTGCCAGCAGCGTAGATCCAGGGAACAGCTATGGCTACACCTTC. Its translation is CASSVDPGNSYGYTF.

The rearrangement joins TRBV28 to TRBJ1-3, with D perhaps TRBD1 (5 bases). Germline values: CDR1 MDHEN, CDR2 SYDVKM. V shed 4 bases and J shed 0 bases, with 10 bases lying between them. The CDR3 contains 15 residues. CDR3 bases: TGTGCCAGCAGTTCCGGGGGGTCCTCTGGAAACACCATATATTTT. Translated: CASSSGGSSGNTIYF. Full variable domain (remainder filled in from reference TRBV28 and TRBJ1-3): DVKVTQSSRYLVKRTGEKVFLECVQDMDHENMFWYRQDPGLGLRLIYFSYDVKMKEKGDIPEGYSVSREKKERFSLILESASTNQTSMYLCASSSGGSSGNTIYFGEGSWLTVV.

This clone has just one count. This chain joins TRBV27 and TRBJ2-2, with D unclear. Deletions cut 4 bases from V and 9 bases from J, with 18 bases between. This CDR3 is 15 amino acids long. The germline V gene has CDR1 MNHEY and CDR2 SMNVEV (reference sequence). The CDR3 DNA reads as TGTGCCAGCAGTTCCAGAGACACCCTGGGTCGGGAGCTGTTTTTT. Encoded protein: CASSSRDTLGRELFF.

Concerning this clone itself: The junction differs from germline at one of its ends, possibly a read error. The rearrangement joins TRBV2 to TRBJ2-2, with 9 positions matching TRBD1. The V gene's germline CDR1 is SNHLY and CDR2 FYNNEI. This CDR3 has 14 amino acids. CDR3 region: CAGPGQGFWRGAVF. The CDR3 nucleotides are TGTGCCGGGCCGGGACAGGGTTTTTGGCGGGGAGCTGTTTTT.

The CDR3, as DNA: TGTGCCAGCAGCCTTACACGGAACACTGAAGCTTTCTTT. It yields the protein CASSLTRNTEAFF. J is TRBJ1-1 and V is TRBV6-2 or TRBV6-3; D remains ambiguous. Trimming pared 6 bases from V and 1 base from J, leaving 9 bases between. The CDR3 loop spans 13 amino acids. Germline V gives CDR1 MNHEY, CDR2 SVGEGT.

The chain carries TRBV18 and TRBJ2-7, with D possibly TRBD1 on 5 matching bases. The V end was cut by 0 bases, the J end by 2 bases, with 11 bases between. Germline CDR1 KGHSH, CDR2 LQKENI. The CDR3 covers 15 residues. For the CDR3, the DNA is TGTGCCAGCTCACCACCGGATCAGGGAACCTACGAGCAGTACTTC. Translation gives CASSPPDQGTYEQYF.

The chain recombines TRBV14 with TRBJ2-7; 10 positions agree with TRBD2. V lost 3 bases, J lost 7 bases, and 3 bases stayed unmatched. This CDR3 contains 13 residues. Germline V CDR1 and CDR2: SGHDN, FVKESK. The CDR3 reads CASSQGLALEQYF. The CDR3 DNA reads TGTGCCAGCAGCCAGGGACTAGCGTTGGAGCAGTACTTC. Full variable domain (rest looked up from reference TRBV14 and TRBJ2-7): EAGVTQFPSHSVIEKGQTVTLRCDPISGHDNLYWYRRVMGKEIKFLLHFVKESKQDESGMPNNRFLAERTGGTYSTLKVQPAELEDSGVYFCASSQGLALEQYFGPGTRLTVT.

The genes are TRBV5-1 and TRBJ2-1; 9 bases fit TRBD2. V lost 0 bases to trimming and J lost 7 bases; unmatched junction nucleotides: 11. From germline, CDR1 is SGHRS and CDR2 YFSETQ. CDR3 size: 17 residues. CDR3 sequence: CASSLDLAGRRVNEQFF. Written as DNA, the CDR3 is TGCGCCAGCAGCTTGGATCTAGCGGGGAGAAGGGTGAATGAGCAGTTCTTC.

The chain recombines TRBV20-1 with TRBJ1-1; 7 bases are shared with TRBD1. Germline V lookup: CDR1 DFQATT, CDR2 SNEGSKA (reference sequence). V shed 3 bases, J shed 3 bases, and the junction held 22 bases outside the gene matches. The CDR3 has 19 amino acids. The CDR3 coding sequence is TGCAGTGCTAGTCGGGACTGGCTCGAGAGGATTACAGGGGACACTGAAGCTTTCTTT. Translated: CSASRDWLERITGDTEAFF.

The chain carries TRBV28 and TRBJ2-7; TRBD1 agrees at 9 bases. Germline trimming cut 5 bases from V and 3 bases from J; bases unmatched to any gene: 8. The CDR3 spans 15 residues. CDR1 MDHEN and CDR2 SYDVKM come from the germline V gene. DNA of the CDR3: TGTGCCAGCAGTACCTCCGGGACAGGGCTCTACGAGCAGTACTTC. It codes for CASSTSGTGLYEQYF.

The genes are TRBV30 and TRBJ2-7, with TRBD1 matching 9 bases. The CDR3 consists of 14 residues. Germline V gene data show CDR1 as GTSNPN and CDR2 as SVGIG (reference sequence). Trimming took 1 base from V and 5 from J; bases not matched to a gene: 6. CDR3 nucleotide sequence: TGTGCCTGGAGTGCGGGACAGGGTTACCACGAGCAGTACTTC. Translation: CAWSAGQGYHEQYF.

This chain uses TRBV7-2 with TRBJ2-2, with D possibly being TRBD1 (6 bases). Germline V gene data show CDR1 as SGHTA and CDR2 as FQGNSA. V was trimmed by 5 bases and J by 4 bases, leaving 11 bases between them. This CDR3 contains 14 residues. This CDR3 is CASSQGQTTGELFF. CDR3 sequence (DNA): TGTGCCAGCAGCCAAGGACAGACCACCGGGGAGCTGTTTTTT.

This clone came up a few times. CDR3 DNA sequence: TGTGCCAGCAGCTTACAGGACAGTGGAACCTACGAGCAGTACTTC. It specifies CASSLQDSGTYEQYF. The chain carries TRBV7-6 and TRBJ2-7; a weak D match, TRBD1 (6 bases). Trimming stripped 2 bases from V and 2 bases from J, with 13 bases between. In germline, CDR1 is SGHVS, CDR2 FNYEAQ. The CDR3 is 15 residues long.

CDR3 protein: CASSDREYRYNSPLHF. The CDR3 DNA sequence: TGTGCCAGCAGTGACCGGGAATATCGGTATAATTCACCCCTCCACTTT. The chain recombines TRBV6-1 with TRBJ1-6, with no clear D. In germline, CDR1 is MNHNS, CDR2 SASEGT. The CDR3 is made up of 16 amino acids. The ends were cut back, 3 bases at V and 4 bases at J, with 13 bases in the middle.

This sequence joins TRBV7-3 and TRBJ2-3; 11 bases align to TRBD2. CDR1 is SGHTA and CDR2 is FQGTGA in the germline V gene. Losses at the gene ends were 4 bases for V and 2 bases for J; bases not matched to a gene: 8. The CDR3 totals 17 residues. The DNA for the CDR3 is TGTGCCAGCAGCTCCCAGGGACTAGCGGTACTCACAGATACGCAGTATTTT. This translates into CASSSQGLAVLTDTQYF.

V is TRBV7-9 and J is TRBJ2-1; 9 positions match TRBD2. The germline V gene encodes CDR1 SEHNR and CDR2 FQNEAQ (reference sequence). This CDR3 is built from 15 residues. V lost 7 bases, J lost 5 bases, and 9 bases stayed unmatched. The CDR3 loop reads CASIPHSGGHNEQFF. The DNA for the CDR3 is TGTGCCAGCATCCCCCATAGCGGGGGTCACAATGAGCAGTTCTTC.

In this sample, this clone turned up once. This chain uses TRBV4-1 with TRBJ2-1, with 13 nucleotides matching TRBD2. There are 14 residues in the CDR3. Trimming took 6 bases from V and 10 from J; bases not matched to a gene: 6. Germline CDR1 and CDR2: MGHRA and YSYEKL. The CDR3 DNA reads as TGCGCCAGCAGTACGGGACTAGCGGGGTCAGAGCAGTTCTTC. It codes for CASSTGLAGSEQFF.

This clone came up once. The CDR3 sequence is CASSEVPLDRDYEQYF. In DNA, the CDR3 is TGTGCCAGCAGTGAAGTGCCACTAGACAGGGACTACGAGCAGTACTTC. The rearrangement uses TRBV2 and TRBJ2-7, with 7 bases lining up with TRBD1. The length of the CDR3 is 16 residues. With 1 base clipped from V and 3 bases from J, the junction kept 9 bases outside the gene matches. Looked up from germline, CDR1 is SNHLY and CDR2 is FYNNEI. The variable domain in full, completed from reference TRBV2 and TRBJ2-7, reads EPEVTQTPSHQVTQMGQEVILRCVPISNHLYFYWYRQILGQKVEFLVSFYNNEISEKSEIFDDQFSVERPDGSNFTLKIRSTKLEDSAMYFCASSEVPLDRDYEQYFGPGTRLTVT.

V is TRBV4-2 and J is TRBJ2-5, with TRBD1 matching 7 bases. The CDR3 extends over 17 amino acids. The ends lost 0 bases at V and 3 bases at J; junction bases unmatched: 10. Germline values: CDR1 LGHNA, CDR2 YNFKEQ. CDR3 loop: CASSQDQYGTVEETQYF. As DNA, the CDR3 is TGTGCCAGCAGCCAAGATCAGTATGGGACAGTAGAAGAGACCCAGTACTTC.

The CDR3 reads CASSSSWGRTDTQYF. In nucleotides, the CDR3 is TGTGCCAGCAGCTCCTCGTGGGGCCGCACAGATACGCAGTATTTT. This chain connects TRBV3-1 (or the pseudogene TRBV3-2) to TRBJ2-3, with D possibly matching TRBD1 (5 bases). From germline, CDR1 is LGHDT and CDR2 YNNKEL (reference sequence). The CDR3 totals 15 residues. Trimming cost V 5 bases and J 1 base, with 13 bases left between them.

This chain uses TRBV25-1 with TRBJ2-6; tentatively, D is TRBD2 (6 bases). Per the germline V gene, CDR1 is MGHDK and CDR2 is SYGVNS. V lost 5 bases, J lost 0 bases, and 11 bases lay in between. There are 16 residues in the CDR3. This CDR3 is CASSRGLGSGANVLTF. Written as DNA, the CDR3 is TGTGCCAGCAGTAGGGGACTTGGCTCTGGGGCCAACGTCCTGACTTTC.

This sequence joins TRBV6-2 or TRBV6-3 and TRBJ2-7, with D tentatively TRBD2 (6 bases). The CDR3 has 14 amino acids. Germline lookup yields CDR1 MNHEY and CDR2 SVGEGT. Trimming removed 2 bases at V and 2 bases at J, with 10 bases between. CDR3 bases: TGTGCCAGCAGTTACGGGGGGACTGCCTACGAGCAGTACTTC. Protein sequence: CASSYGGTAYEQYF.

This rearrangement joins TRBV6-6 to TRBJ1-2; D is uncertain. The length of the CDR3 is 11 residues. Trimming stripped 5 bases from V and 4 bases from J, with 5 bases between. Germline V lookup: CDR1 MNHNY, CDR2 SVGAGI (reference sequence). CDR3 protein: CASSTSYGYTF. The CDR3 region has the DNA TGTGCCAGCAGTACATCCTATGGCTACACCTTC.

This clone came up a few times. The genes are TRBV5-6 and TRBJ1-5; 7 bases align to TRBD1. With 4 bases clipped from V and 3 bases from J, the junction kept 13 bases outside the gene matches. Germline V CDR1 and CDR2: SGHDT, YYEEEE. CDR3 length: 17 residues. The chain's CDR3 is CASSAMRDSQANQPQHF. In nucleotides, the CDR3 is TGTGCCAGCAGCGCGATGCGGGACAGCCAAGCCAATCAGCCCCAGCATTTT.

Note on this clone: A much more abundant neighbour one base away suggests this may be a read error. This sequence joins TRBV28 and TRBJ1-5; D is unresolved. The CDR3 is 15 amino acids. Germline V gene sequence: CDR1 MDHEN, CDR2 SYDVKM. CDR3 loop: CVSSSADGVNQPQHF. The DNA of the CDR3 is TGTGTCAGCAGTTCAGCGGACGGCGTCAATCAGCCCCAGCATTTT. The entire variable domain, with the rest obtained from reference TRBV28 and TRBJ1-5, is as follows: DVKVTQSSRYLVKRTGEKVFLECVQDMDHENMFWYRQDPGLGLRLIYFSYDVKMKEKGDIPEGYSVSREKKERFSLILESASTNQTSMYLCVSSSADGVNQPQHFGDGTRLSIL.

The chain employs TRBV11-3 and TRBJ2-7, with 7 bases fitting TRBD1. Per germline, CDR1 SGHNT and CDR2 YENEEA. Germline trimming cut 1 base from V and 4 bases from J; bases unmatched to any gene: 7. The CDR3 covers 15 residues. CDR3: CASSLGGQSGYEQYF. The CDR3 bases are TGTGCCAGCAGCTTAGGGGGACAGTCTGGTTACGAGCAGTACTTC. Full variable domain (remainder filled in from reference TRBV11-3 and TRBJ2-7): EAGVVQSPRYKIIEKKQPVAFWCNPISGHNTLYWYLQNLGQGPELLIRYENEEAVDDSQLPKDRFSAERLKGVDSTLKIQPAELGDSAVYLCASSLGGQSGYEQYFGPGTRLTVT.

The V gene is TRBV2, the J gene TRBJ1-3, with D possibly matching TRBD1 (5 bases). The V gene lost 6 bases and the J gene lost 0 bases, with 12 bases spanning the gap. This CDR3 has 15 amino acids. From germline, CDR1 is SNHLY and CDR2 FYNNEI. The CDR3 loop reads CASRGGIFSGNTIYF. The CDR3 DNA follows: TGTGCCAGCAGGGGGGGGATTTTCTCTGGAAACACCATATATTTT.

This clone was seen a handful of times. V is TRBV27 and J is TRBJ1-2; D unresolved. The CDR3 length is 16 residues. V shed 7 bases and J shed 4 bases, with 22 bases lying between them. Germline V gene sequence: CDR1 MNHEY, CDR2 SMNVEV (reference sequence). CDR3 bases: TGTGCCAGCACCCAAATCGGAGGTACGGCGGGCTATGGCTACACCTTC. Translated: CASTQIGGTAGYGYTF.

This clone was seen only once. The V call is TRBV4-1, the J call TRBJ2-6; the D gene is possibly TRBD1 (6 bases). CDR1 and CDR2 from the germline V gene are MGHRA and YSYEKL. The CDR3 is 19 amino acids. With 0 bases removed from V and 3 bases from J, the gap between germline ends came to 18 bases. The CDR3 spells CASSQDTYAQGYGANVLTF. The CDR3 coding sequence is TGCGCCAGCAGCCAAGATACGTATGCGCAGGGGTATGGGGCCAACGTCCTGACTTTC.